The present T cell receptor beta chain was sequenced within a study of blood T cell repertoires in COVID-19. As for the study in general: Acute and convalescent COVID-19 samples came from the United States, Italy and Spain. From T cells, B-cell-depleted T cells, or PBMCs came the material, which was cDNA or gDNA.

CDR1 is KGHSH, CDR2 LQKENI, per germline. There are 15 residues in the CDR3. V was cut by 0 bases and J by 4 bases, with 10 bases left in between. Under the authors' procedure: Amplification of reference gene primers was used by the study to estimate nucleated cell counts. The table came from immunoSEQ multiplex PCR; TCRdb's copy has only in-frame clones and leaves some out. The V and J calls and clone size were taken over from that table, and D and trimming were inferred from the DNA. The sample includes more than 150,000 clones, less than 85% of them seen just once. The chain uses TRBV18 and TRBJ2-1, with D tentatively TRBD2 (7 bases). The receptor's source is a human donor in a cohort sampled during active COVID-19. Source material: peripheral blood. For the CDR3, the DNA is TGTGCCAGCTCACCACCGGGGGGGCCATACAATGAGCAGTTCTTC. The encoded protein is CASSPPGGPYNEQFF.